This note documents a single T cell receptor (beta chain) sequence. This clone's antigen is unknown. Per-base quality was not reported, and no clone a single base away is much larger than it. The sample comes from a study of T cell responses to AZD1222 COVID-19 vaccine (dated by TCRdb to the early 2020s). A note on the overall study: Because spike-specific TCR depth and breadth did not differ between the two schedules, AZD1222 recipients who got a second dose at roughly 4 weeks were pooled with those who got a second dose at roughly 12 weeks. A total of approximately 230 trial participants underwent TCR sequencing, of whom roughly 210 received two doses of AZD1222 and approximately 25 received two doses of the MenACWY control vaccine. Trial participants were enrolled into age subgroups of 18-55, 56-69 and 70-plus years, which contained 148, 28 and 57 TCR-sequenced participants, respectively. The paper's findings and limits, for the study overall: In the small 56-69-year group, the increase in depth fell short of significance, most likely because of low power. The vaccine-associated CD4 TCRs covered the entire spike protein, and the dominant responses fell in regions 160-218 and 743-854. Spike-specific TCR breadth and depth rose significantly after two AZD1222 doses compared with day 0 and with MenACWY recipients. Epitopes outside the regions mutated in the B.1.351 and B.1.1.7 variants were reportedly recognized by nearly half of the unique spike-specific TCRs. Participants were mostly white British and included more females than males, and it was suggested by the authors that clonal diversity may have been underestimated. Only a handful of AZD1222 recipients were SARS-CoV-2 seropositive at baseline, limiting conclusions about previously exposed vaccinees. Because no day 14 peak-response samples were available, repertoires were characterized only after the peak T cell response.

The CDR3 regions of human TCRbeta chains were analyzed by immunosequencing. As for the authors' bioinformatics: TCRs in the repertoires were matched against a reference library of SARS-CoV-2-specific TCRs that had been generated with the MIRA antigen-specificity platform. Breadth meant the fraction of unique TCRs that were SARS-CoV-2-associated, whereas depth meant the fraction of total T cells that were SARS-CoV-2-associated. Using the MIRA data, every spike-specific TCR was mapped to the spike region that the TCR reacted to and assigned to either a CD4 or a CD8 class. Log10-transformed breadth and depth values were compared by one-way ANOVA with Sidak's multiple comparisons tests. As stored in TCRdb, this immuneACCESS dataset retains in-frame rearrangements with V and J assigned. A fraction of the clones does not appear; measured against another copy, unresolved V genes explain less than half of the discrepancy, and the remainder lacks a known reason. The DNA gave D and trimming, while V, J and clone size come from that table. The sample yields 90,000 to 150,000 clones; about nine tenths were counted once. Together, the top ten hold about 7.8% of the sample.

Sample time point, as interpreted from the label and publication: baseline before first vaccination. Samples from vaccinated people were obtained from the UK trials COV001 and COV002, which included a single-blind randomized controlled phase 2/3 trial of AZD1222 (ChAdOx1 nCoV-19) in healthy adults. For TCRbeta chain sequencing, PBMC samples were collected from trial participants at day 0 and at day 28 after the second dose. Cut back by 5 bases and 6 bases, the V and J ends lie 14 bases apart. The CDR3 measures 13 amino acids from cysteine to phenylalanine. Only the CDR3 portion is preserved as DNA: 39 bases, with reading frame beginning at the first base.

This specimen consisted of peripheral blood, obtained on day 0 of AZD1222 vaccination. The rearrangement joined TRBV12-3 or TRBV12-4 to TRBJ2-7; possibly the D gene is TRBD1, per 6 matching bases. The receptor's source is an adult in good health. CDR3 region: CASSATGPGEQYF. The nucleotide sequence is given as TGTGCCAGCAGTGCCACAGGGCCCGGCGAGCAGTACTTC.